This T cell receptor (beta chain) stems from a study of blood T cell repertoires in COVID-19 (dated by TCRdb to 2018 to 2021). Background for the entire study: Collaborator samples came from the United States, Italy and Spain and covered acute and convalescent phases of COVID-19. The prospective study material was composed of cDNA or gDNA derived from T cells, B-cell-depleted T cells, or PBMCs. The dataset comprised deeply sampled blood TCRbeta repertoires from subjects exposed to, actively infected with, or recovered from COVID-19. The repertoires were made available in a free public database intended to serve as a resource for research on the immune response to SARS-CoV-2. Samples were obtained from the ongoing ImmuneRACE study (first 160 participants) and from roughly 1,300 subjects provided by 6 global collaborators. The sample metadata nearly always contained a de-identified subject ID, COVID-19 status, age in years and sex. HLA class I and class II types, where available, came from metadata supplied by the sample provider rather than from assay-based typing. Beyond this particular receptor, the publication reports: How much clinical and demographic metadata was included differed by source and by participant, and the metadata was provided uncurated.

TCRbeta CDR3 regions were amplified from genomic DNA using the immunoSEQ Assay, a bias-controlled multiplex PCR. In the original analysis: The number of nucleated cells in each sample was estimated by amplification of reference gene primers within the assay. To quantify the absolute abundance of each unique TCRbeta CDR3 rearrangement, sequence reads were collapsed and filtered. For each sample, productive Simpson clonality was calculated as the square root of Simpson's diversity index over productive rearrangements. This immuneACCESS table, as held by TCRdb, lists in-frame sequences with V and J called but not all clones. Of the missing ones, under half trace to an unresolved V gene in checked studies; the others have no known cause. The V and J calls and the clone size are those of that table, but D and trimming were determined from the DNA. For this sample there are around 76,000 clones; around 76% appear just once. The ten biggest clones cover around 27% of the sample.

CDR1 and CDR2 are drawn from the germline V gene: MDHEN, SYDVKM. Taken from cysteine to phenylalanine, the CDR3 has 13 residues. CDR3 DNA is the only sequence kept; it has 39 bases, read in frame from the first base. At the junction V is shortened by 6 bases and J by 5 bases, with 14 bases in between. Comments on this clone: Its antigen remains unidentified. Per-base qualities were not stored, and no clone one base away is much larger.

Each collaborating institution followed its own protocols to collect whole blood in K2EDTA tubes. For TCRbeta analysis, collaborators shipped samples in one of three forms: frozen whole blood, isolated PBMCs, or DNA extracted from either of those sample types. This clonotype was sampled from a woman aged 80 or over with active or convalescent COVID-19. The sequenced sample was peripheral blood. The chain joins TRBV28 to TRBJ2-7, with TRBD2 perhaps the D gene, on 5 matching bases. The CDR3 protein: CASSPSRPDEQYF. In nucleotides, the sequence is TGTGCCAGCAGCCCTAGCAGACCGGACGAGCAGTACTTC.